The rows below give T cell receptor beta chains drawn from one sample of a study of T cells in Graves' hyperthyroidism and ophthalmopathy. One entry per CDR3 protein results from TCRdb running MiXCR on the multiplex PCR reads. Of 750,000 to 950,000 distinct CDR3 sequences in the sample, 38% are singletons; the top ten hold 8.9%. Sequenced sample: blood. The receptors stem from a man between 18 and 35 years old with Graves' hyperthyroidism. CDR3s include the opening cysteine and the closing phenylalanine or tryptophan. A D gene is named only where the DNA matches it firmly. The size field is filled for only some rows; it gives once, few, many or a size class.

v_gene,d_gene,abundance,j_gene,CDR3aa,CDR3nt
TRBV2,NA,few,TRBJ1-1,CASTDDADTEAFF,TGTGCCTCGACAGATGACGCGGACACTGAAGCTTTCTTT
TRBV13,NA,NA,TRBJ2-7,CASSWRDSRSYEQYF,TGTGCCAGCAGCTGGAGGGACAGCCGATCCTACGAGCAGTACTTC
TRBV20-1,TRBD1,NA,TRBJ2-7,CSASDRGKINEQYF,TGCAGTGCCTCTGACAGGGGGAAGATCAACGAGCAGTACTTC
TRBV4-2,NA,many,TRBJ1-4,CASSQDHTNEKLFF,TGTGCCAGCAGCCAAGATCACACTAATGAAAAACTGTTTTTT
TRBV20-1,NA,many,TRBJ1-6,CSAPLGSGNSPLHF,TGCAGTGCTCCTCTGGGCAGCGGCAATTCACCCCTCCACTTT
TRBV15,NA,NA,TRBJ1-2,CATSRDQGRPLRGYTF,TGTGCCACCAGCAGAGATCAGGGCAGGCCTCTTCGAGGCTACACCTTC
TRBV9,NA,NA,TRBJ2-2,CASSVGRGLPGELFF,TGTGCCAGCAGCGTAGGCAGGGGCCTCCCCGGGGAGCTGTTTTTT
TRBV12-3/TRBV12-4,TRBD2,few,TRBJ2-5,CASSFVGTRGETQYF,TGTGCCAGCAGTTTTGTCGGGACTAGAGGGGAGACCCAGTACTTC
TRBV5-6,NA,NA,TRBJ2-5,CASSFRDGTQHGLQETQYF,TGTGCCAGCAGCTTCCGAGACGGGACTCAGCACGGGCTGCAAGAGACCCAGTACTTC
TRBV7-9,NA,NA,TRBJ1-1,CASSLGERGQSAFF,TGTGCCAGCAGCTTAGGGGAACGAGGACAGAGCGCTTTCTTT
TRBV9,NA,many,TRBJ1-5,CASSVEAVPQPQHF,TGTGCCAGCAGCGTAGAGGCAGTACCCCAGCCCCAGCATTTT
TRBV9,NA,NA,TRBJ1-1,CASSQDGGPTGTEAFF,TGTGCCAGCAGCCAAGATGGCGGGCCGACGGGCACTGAAGCTTTCTTT
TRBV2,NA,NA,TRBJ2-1,CASSERINEQFF,TGTGCCAGCAGTGAACGTATTAATGAGCAGTTCTTC
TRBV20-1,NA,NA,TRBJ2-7,CSARDARFSYEQYF,TGCAGTGCTAGAGACGCACGGTTCTCCTACGAGCAGTACTTC
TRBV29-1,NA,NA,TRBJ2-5,CITGPPKHHF,TGCATCACGGGACCTCCGAAACACCACTTC
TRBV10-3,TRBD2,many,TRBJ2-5,CAISESSSGRETQYF,TGTGCCATCAGTGAGTCGTCTAGCGGGAGGGAGACCCAGTACTTC
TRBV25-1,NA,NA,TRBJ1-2,CASVEDSGGVDGYTF,TGTGCCAGCGTTGAAGACAGTGGGGGCGTAGATGGCTACACCTTC
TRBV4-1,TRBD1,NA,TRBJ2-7,CASSQTGDASYEQYF,TGCGCCAGCAGCCAGACAGGGGACGCATCCTACGAGCAGTACTTC
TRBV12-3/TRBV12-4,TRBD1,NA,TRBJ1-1,CASSTTRQGSEAFF,TGTGCCAGCAGTACAACCCGACAGGGCTCTGAAGCTTTCTTT
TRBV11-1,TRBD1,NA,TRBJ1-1,CASSVRDRGLGTEAFF,TGTGCCAGCAGCGTCCGGGACAGGGGGCTTGGGACTGAAGCCTTCTTT
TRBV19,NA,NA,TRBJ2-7,CASSISSRDYEQYF,TGTGCCAGTAGTATATCCAGCAGAGACTACGAGCAGTACTTC
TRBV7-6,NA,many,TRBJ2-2,CASSLALTGELFF,TGTGCCAGCAGCTTAGCGCTAACCGGGGAGCTGTTTTTT
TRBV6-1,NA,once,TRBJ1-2,CAGSYSGGSYGYTF,TGTGCCGGCAGTTACTCGGGGGGCAGCTATGGCTACACCTTC
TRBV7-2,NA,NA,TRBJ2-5,CANSSPLVETQYF,TGTGCCAACAGCTCCCCATTAGTGGAGACCCAGTACTTC
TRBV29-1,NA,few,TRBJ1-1,CSVDRGDGTEAFF,TGCAGCGTTGACAGGGGAGATGGGACTGAAGCTTTCTTT
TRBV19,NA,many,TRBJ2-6,CASTFGGANVLTF,TGTGCCAGTACCTTTGGTGGGGCCAACGTCCTGACTTTC
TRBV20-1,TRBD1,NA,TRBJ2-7,CSAESGTASYEQYF,TGCAGTGCAGAGTCAGGGACAGCTTCCTACGAGCAGTACTTC
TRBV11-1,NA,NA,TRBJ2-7,CASSMTARTTYEQYF,TGTGCCAGTAGTATGACCGCCAGGACAACCTACGAGCAGTACTTC
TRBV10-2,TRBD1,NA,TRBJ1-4,CASSAGDRDEKLFF,TGCGCCAGCAGTGCCGGAGACAGGGACGAAAAACTGTTTTTT
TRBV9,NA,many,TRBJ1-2,CASSVSTDFYGYTF,TGTGCCAGCAGCGTCTCGACAGATTTCTATGGCTACACCTTC
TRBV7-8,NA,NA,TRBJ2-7,CASSREAGQGNYEQYF,TGTGCCAGCAGCCGGGAGGCAGGACAGGGTAACTACGAGCAGTACTTC
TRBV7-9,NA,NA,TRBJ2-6,CASSLARSRAATTGANVLTF,TGTGCCAGCAGCTTAGCGCGGTCAAGGGCTGCGACTACTGGGGCCAACGTCCTGACTTTC
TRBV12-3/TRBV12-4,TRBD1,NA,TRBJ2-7,CASSTGQGVYEQYF,TGTGCCAGCAGTACCGGACAGGGGGTGTACGAGCAGTACTTC
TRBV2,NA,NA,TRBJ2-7,CASVVMVASEQYF,TGTGCCAGCGTTGTGATGGTAGCAAGCGAGCAGTACTTC
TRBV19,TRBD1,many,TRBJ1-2,CASHRGNGYTF,TGTGCCTCGCACAGGGGAAATGGCTACACCTTC
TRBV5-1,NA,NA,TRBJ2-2,CASSKIAGSCFF,NA
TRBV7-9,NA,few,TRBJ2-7,CASSLGGPYSEQYF,TGTGCCAGCAGCTTAGGGGGACCATATAGCGAGCAGTACTTC
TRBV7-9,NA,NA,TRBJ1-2,CASSLSSPAYGYTF,TGTGCCAGCAGCCTAAGTTCCCCAGCCTATGGCTACACCTTC
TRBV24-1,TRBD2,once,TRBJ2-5,CATQTSGSQETQYF,TGTGCCACCCAGACTAGCGGGAGCCAAGAGACCCAGTACTTC
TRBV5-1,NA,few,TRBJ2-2,CASSPDGLNTGELFF,TGCGCCAGCAGCCCGGACGGACTTAACACCGGGGAGCTGTTTTTT
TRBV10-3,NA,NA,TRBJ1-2,CASSYSSRSAYFNYGYTF,TGTGCCAGCAGTTACTCATCCAGGTCGGCGTACTTCAACTATGGCTACACCTTC
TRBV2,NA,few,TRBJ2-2,CATSLVLGSANTGELFF,TGTGCCACCAGTTTAGTACTCGGCAGTGCGAACACCGGGGAGCTGTTTTTT
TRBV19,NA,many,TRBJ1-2,CASNSLGGSYGYTF,TGTGCCAGTAACTCCCTGGGAGGGAGCTATGGCTACACCTTC
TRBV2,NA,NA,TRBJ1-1,CASKQLMNTEAFF,TGTGCCAGCAAGCAATTAATGAACACTGAAGCTTTCTTT
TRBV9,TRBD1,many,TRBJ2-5,CASSADRVGQETQYF,TGTGCCAGCAGCGCCGACAGGGTAGGGCAAGAGACCCAGTACTTC
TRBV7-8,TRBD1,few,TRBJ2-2,CASSEQGTRELFF,TGTGCCAGCAGCGAACAGGGGACCAGGGAGCTGTTTTTT
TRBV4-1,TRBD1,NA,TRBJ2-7,CASSQEGHRGFYEQYF,TGCGCCAGCAGCCAAGAGGGTCACAGGGGATTCTACGAGCAGTACTTC
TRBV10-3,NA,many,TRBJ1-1,CAISNVKQDTEAFF,TGTGCCATCAGTAACGTCAAACAGGACACTGAAGCTTTCTTT
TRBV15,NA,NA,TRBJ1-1,CATSRDPWTANTEAFF,TGTGCCACCAGCAGAGATCCATGGACAGCGAACACTGAAGCTTTCTTT
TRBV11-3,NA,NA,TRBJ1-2,CASSQEHERYTF,TGTGCCAGCAGCCAAGAACACGAACGCTACACCTTC